Listed here are 6 T cell receptor beta chains from one sample, sequenced in a study of T cell changes during pregnancy in multiple sclerosis (dated by TCRdb to between 2018 and 2020). Receptor amplification or capture employed the immunoSEQ multiplex PCR assay. TCRdb re-hosts the immuneACCESS table, in-frame sequences only. Its copies lack some clones; in the studies checked, an unresolved V gene accounts for under half of them, and the cause for the rest is not known. The sample records some 42,000 clones, around 90% of which are singletons. The ten largest clones take up 0.9% of the sample. Sequenced material: CD4+ T cells from peripheral blood mononuclear cells, taken after pregnancy. The receptors were sampled from a female donor with multiple sclerosis, enrolled in a pregnancy study.

V is TRBV5-6 and J is TRBJ2-5; D is perhaps TRBD2 (6 bases). CDR3 length: 14 residues. CDR1 is SGHDT and CDR2 is YYEEEE in the germline V gene. V lost 4 bases, J lost 5 bases, and 15 bases lay in between. CDR3 nucleotides: TGTGCCAGCAGCGGGATGACCCGGGGGGAGACCCAGTACTTC. Encoded protein: CASSGMTRGETQYF.

This clone was observed a single time. This chain links TRBV19 with TRBJ2-5, with TRBD2 identical over 9 bases. After removal of 3 bases from V and 4 bases from J, the junction contained 9 bases not matched to a gene. The CDR3 consists of 16 residues. CDR1 is LNHDA and CDR2 is SQIVND in the germline V gene (reference sequence). The CDR3 DNA reads TGTGCCAGTAGTATGGGGCGGGGGGGGAACGGAGAGACCCAGTACTTC. This sequence encodes CASSMGRGGNGETQYF.

This chain uses TRBV4-1 with TRBJ2-3, with D possibly matching TRBD2 (5 bases). CDR1 MGHRA and CDR2 YSYEKL come from the germline V gene. V lost 4 bases, J lost 0 bases, and 14 bases lay in between. The CDR3 sequence is 16 residues long. CDR3 coding DNA: TGCGCCAGCAGCCCCTACTCCCGGGGTAGCACAGATACGCAGTATTTT. Its translation: CASSPYSRGSTDTQYF.

J is TRBJ1-1 and V is TRBV5-5, with 7 positions matching TRBD1. V shed 4 bases and J 4 bases; nucleotides not matched to a gene: 7. Per germline, CDR1 SGHKS and CDR2 YYEKEE (reference sequence). The CDR3 sequence is 14 residues long. The CDR3 loop reads CASSRDRDSTEAFF. CDR3 DNA sequence: TGTGCCAGCAGCCGGGACAGAGATAGCACTGAAGCTTTCTTT.

The V and J genes are TRBV7-9 and TRBJ1-1, with 9 bases identical to TRBD1. The CDR3 sequence is 14 residues long. V was clipped by 4 bases and J by 6 bases; unmatched bases: 6. Germline V lookup: CDR1 SEHNR, CDR2 FQNEAQ (reference sequence). CDR3 amino acids: CASSSGTGWAEAFF. CDR3 coding DNA: TGTGCCAGCAGCTCGGGGACAGGGTGGGCTGAAGCTTTCTTT.

The rearrangement links TRBV4-1 to TRBJ2-1; TRBD2 agrees at 10 bases. The CDR3 covers 17 residues. Germline assignment: CDR1 MGHRA and CDR2 YSYEKL. V dropped 3 bases and J dropped 3; count of bases not matched to a gene: 8. The CDR3 DNA reads TGCGCCAGCAGCCAGGGGCCTAGGACTAGCGGCTACAATGAGCAGTTCTTC. Protein: CASSQGPRTSGYNEQFF.